The sequence of this T cell receptor (beta chain) was determined in a study of OX40 agonist ivuxolimab in advanced cancers. The CDR3 totals 17 residues. Germline V gene sequence: CDR1 KGHSH, CDR2 LQKENI. With 3 bases clipped from V and 0 bases from J, the junction kept 8 bases outside the gene matches. This clone appeared a single time. Sequencing was performed with immunoSEQ multiplex PCR; in TCRdb, only in-frame clones are kept and a portion is missing. The data show about 48,000 clones, with 83% seen just once and more than 0.9% held by the top ten. Sample: CD4+ or CD8+ T cells sorted from blood, taken in a trial of the OX40 agonist ivuxolimab. V gene TRBV18 combines with J gene TRBJ2-1; 7 nucleotides agree with TRBD1. The TCR comes from an adult with an advanced solid tumor such as melanoma, head and neck, liver or kidney cancer. This chain's CDR3 is CASSPYRGISSYNEQFF. CDR3 nucleotides: TGTGCCAGCTCACCGTACAGGGGCATTAGCTCCTACAATGAGCAGTTCTTC.